The next 14 T cell receptor beta chains were all read from a single sample in a study of shared clonotypes between healthy human individuals. Profiled with immunoSEQ multiplex PCR; TCRdb holds only in-frame clones, not every one. The sample yields approximately 87,000 clones, 60% to 80% seen once. Material: memory CD8+ T cells sorted from blood. Subset in this sample: CD45RO+ cells pooled with CCR7-negative TemRA cells. These receptor sequences come from a man between 25 and 39 years old in good health.

This clone was recorded a few times. The gene calls are TRBV5-1 and TRBJ2-2; 12 bases fit TRBD2. The CDR3 runs to 15 residues. The junction had 3 bases not matched to a gene; V was cut back by 3 bases and J by 6 bases. The V gene's germline CDR1 is SGHRS and CDR2 YFSETQ. In nucleotides, the CDR3 is TGCGCCAGCAGCTCGACTAGCGGGAGATCCGGGGAGCTGTTTTTT. Amino acid sequence: CASSSTSGRSGELFF.

V usage is TRBV9 and J usage is TRBJ2-2, with 7 bases lining up with TRBD2. After removal of 7 bases from V and 1 base from J, the junction contained 4 bases not matched to a gene. Per germline, CDR1 SGDLS and CDR2 YYNGEE. The CDR3 sequence is 14 residues long. The CDR3 is CASGEGKNTGELFF. CDR3 sequence (DNA): TGTGCCAGCGGGGAGGGGAAGAACACCGGGGAGCTGTTTTTT.

The chain has TRBV7-9 and TRBJ2-7, with D tentatively TRBD2 (6 bases). CDR1 is SEHNR, CDR2 FQNEAQ, per germline (reference sequence). This CDR3 region has 14 residues. Trimming removed 3 bases from V and 2 bases from J, with 11 bases in between. Here the CDR3 reads CASSFVGGAYEQYF. The DNA for the CDR3 is TGTGCCAGCAGCTTCGTCGGGGGAGCCTACGAGCAGTACTTC.

In this sample, this clone turned up many times. The gene calls are TRBV7-3 and TRBJ2-7; TRBD2 aligns across 7 bases. V lost 2 bases, J lost 1 base, and 5 bases stayed unmatched. The CDR3 runs to 15 residues. From germline, CDR1 is SGHTA and CDR2 FQGTGA. The CDR3 sequence is CASSLQRGPSYEQYF. CDR3 DNA: TGTGCCAGCAGCTTACAGCGGGGCCCGTCCTACGAGCAGTACTTC.

This sequence joins TRBV5-1 and TRBJ2-1; D is unresolved. The CDR3 consists of 14 residues. CDR1 and CDR2 from the germline V gene are SGHRS and YFSETQ. V was clipped by 0 bases and J by 2 bases, with 6 bases between them. This chain's CDR3 is CASSLAWAYNEQFF. In nucleotides, the CDR3 is TGCGCCAGCAGCTTGGCATGGGCCTACAATGAGCAGTTCTTC.

The chain recombines TRBV6-6 with TRBJ1-2, with 7 bases matching TRBD1. Trimming cost V 5 bases and J 4 bases; bases outside gene matches: 10. Per germline, CDR1 MNHNY and CDR2 SVGAGI (reference sequence). The CDR3 spans 15 residues. As DNA, the CDR3 is TGTGCCAGCAGTCCGGTAGGACAGGTTATCTATGGCTACACCTTC. Amino acids: CASSPVGQVIYGYTF.

The table lists this clone with a count of one. This chain uses TRBV7-9 with TRBJ2-7; D is ambiguous. CDR3 length: 12 amino acids. Trimming stripped 5 bases from V and 5 bases from J, with 10 bases between. Germline V lookup: CDR1 SEHNR, CDR2 FQNEAQ (reference sequence). As DNA, the CDR3 is TGTGCCAGCAGCCTAGGGTCGGACGAGCAGTACTTC. The encoded protein is CASSLGSDEQYF.

This clone was recorded only once. V is TRBV27 and J is TRBJ1-2; TRBD1 is a possible D gene (5 bases). Trimming shortened V by 10 bases and J by 5 bases, and 8 bases separated the two germline ends. The CDR3 spans 10 residues. Per germline, CDR1 MNHEY and CDR2 SMNVEV (reference sequence). The CDR3 loop reads CANQGYGYTF. The CDR3 coding sequence is TGTGCCAACCAGGGTTATGGCTACACCTTC.

This sequence joins TRBV27 and TRBJ2-1, with D possibly TRBD1 on 6 matching bases. CDR1 is MNHEY and CDR2 is SMNVEV in the germline V gene (reference sequence). V was cut by 6 bases and J by 5 bases, with 17 bases left in between. There are 15 residues in the CDR3. CDR3 sequence (DNA): TGTGCCAGCAGCGACTTTACCAGGGGAAACAATGAGCAGTTCTTC. Translation: CASSDFTRGNNEQFF.

J is TRBJ1-4 and V is TRBV18, with D uncertain. The CDR3 is made up of 14 amino acids. V lost 2 bases to trimming and J lost 8 bases, with 12 bases between them. Germline values: CDR1 KGHSH, CDR2 LQKENI. CDR3 sequence (DNA): TGTGCCAGCTCACCAATCCCTGGCGGCGAAAAACTGTTTTTT. This encodes CASSPIPGGEKLFF.

CDR3 sequence (DNA): TGCGCCAGCAGCTCGGTACGGGACTCCGAGCGCAATGAGCAGTTCTTC. It is translated as CASSSVRDSERNEQFF. The chain links TRBV5-1 to TRBJ2-1; weak D call: TRBD2 (6 bases). Germline V CDR1 and CDR2: SGHRS, YFSETQ. The V end was cut by 3 bases, the J end by 6 bases, with 19 bases between. The length of the CDR3 is 16 residues.

V usage is TRBV11-2 and J usage is TRBJ2-1; D tentatively reads TRBD1 or TRBD2 (5 bases each). Germline CDR1 SGHAT, CDR2 FQNNGV. Trimming stripped 6 bases from V and 2 bases from J, with 14 bases between. This CDR3 has 15 amino acids. The CDR3 spells CASSLRTGPYNEQFF. The DNA for the CDR3 is TGTGCCAGCAGTCTCCGAACGGGGCCCTACAATGAGCAGTTCTTC.

This chain uses TRBV6-1 with TRBJ1-1; 7 bases are shared with TRBD1. This CDR3 is built from 13 residues. J gave up 3 bases and V 8 bases, and 6 bases lay outside the gene matches. Looked up from germline, CDR1 is MNHNS and CDR2 is SASEGT. This CDR3 is CASASTGYTEAFF. CDR3 DNA: TGTGCCAGCGCCTCGACAGGGTACACTGAAGCTTTCTTT.

The chain recombines TRBV10-1 with TRBJ1-2; TRBD1 might be the D (5 bases). The length of the CDR3 is 11 residues. The germline V gene has CDR1 WNHNN and CDR2 SYGVQD (reference sequence). V lost 8 bases, J lost 8 bases, and 12 bases lay in between. CDR3 sequence reads: CASVGGEGYTF. In DNA, the CDR3 is TGCGCCAGCGTGGGGGGTGAGGGCTACACCTTC.